The 8 T cell receptor beta chains below all came from one sample that was sequenced in a study of blood T cell repertoires in COVID-19. Using immunoSEQ multiplex PCR, the repertoire was profiled, and TCRdb retains in-frame clones only, with some absent. This repertoire shows more than 200,000 clones, 81% found once; its top ten account for around 8%. The sample consisted of peripheral blood. The receptor set was obtained from a woman aged 80 or over with acute or convalescent COVID-19.

This CDR3 reads CSVDQGGNTIYF. The CDR3 DNA is TGCAGCGTAGACCAGGGGGGAAACACCATATATTTT. This chain uses TRBV29-1 with TRBJ1-3; D perhaps matches TRBD1 (6 bases). V lost 6 bases and J lost 4, with 10 bases in between. CDR1 SQVTM and CDR2 ANQGSEA come from the germline V gene. The CDR3 consists of 12 residues.

J is TRBJ1-1 and V is TRBV3-1 (or the pseudogene TRBV3-2); 8 nucleotides align to TRBD1. The CDR3 is 14 residues long. V gave up 2 bases and J gave up 3 bases; unmatched junction bases: 2. The V gene's germline CDR1 is LGHDT and CDR2 YNNKEL (reference sequence). The CDR3 reads CASSQTTGDTEAFF. Here the CDR3 DNA reads TGTGCCAGCAGCCAAACGACAGGGGACACTGAAGCTTTCTTT.

This chain links TRBV24-1 with TRBJ2-5; 7 bases are a match to TRBD1. V was clipped by 9 bases and J by 5 bases; unmatched bases: 11. The CDR3 covers 14 residues. Germline CDR1 KGHDR, CDR2 SFDVKD. The CDR3 here is CATVTGDRAETQYF. CDR3 DNA: TGTGCCACCGTCACAGGGGACCGGGCGGAGACCCAGTACTTC.

The J gene is TRBJ2-5, the V gene TRBV3-1 (or the pseudogene TRBV3-2); D is perhaps TRBD1 (6 bases). The CDR3 contains 15 residues. CDR1 LGHDT and CDR2 YNNKEL come from the germline V gene (reference sequence). Between the trimmed V and J ends, which lost 3 bases and 5 bases, there was a span of 16 bases. The CDR3 sequence is CASSQAQGTRETQYF. CDR3 nucleotide sequence: TGTGCCAGCAGCCAGGCACAGGGAACGCGGGAGACCCAGTACTTC.

The chain recombines TRBV6-5 with TRBJ2-2, with D possibly TRBD1 on 5 matching bases. V was shortened by 8 bases and J by 2 bases, with 12 bases between the two germline ends. The length of the CDR3 is 14 residues. Germline assignment: CDR1 MNHEY and CDR2 SVGAGI. CDR3 nucleotides: TGTGCCAGCCACAGGACACTTAACACCGGGGAGCTGTTTTTT. It codes for CASHRTLNTGELFF.

The chain uses TRBV28 and TRBJ1-6, with 7 bases that match TRBD1. J gave up 0 bases and V 6 bases, and 11 bases lay outside the gene matches. The length of the CDR3 is 18 residues. Germline-derived CDR1 and CDR2 are MDHEN and SYDVKM. The CDR3 reads CASSPVGQGGSYNSPLHF. CDR3 nucleotides: TGTGCCAGCAGCCCAGTGGGCCAGGGGGGCTCCTATAATTCACCCCTCCACTTT.

V is TRBV2 and J is TRBJ1-5; D remains unclear. The germline gives CDR1 SNHLY, CDR2 FYNNEI. The germline V and J ends were trimmed by 2 bases and 0 bases, with 8 bases remaining between them. CDR3 length: 15 residues. CDR3 region: CASSEQTLSNQPQHF. The CDR3 DNA reads TGTGCCAGCAGTGAACAGACACTTAGCAATCAGCCCCAGCATTTT. Complete variable domain (other parts from reference TRBV2 and TRBJ1-5): EPEVTQTPSHQVTQMGQEVILRCVPISNHLYFYWYRQILGQKVEFLVSFYNNEISEKSEIFDDQFSVERPDGSNFTLKIRSTKLEDSAMYFCASSEQTLSNQPQHFGDGTRLSIL.

Only one count was recorded for this clone. The chain combines TRBV5-1 with TRBJ2-3; 9 bases fit TRBD2. From germline, CDR1 is SGHRS and CDR2 YFSETQ. There are 16 residues in the CDR3. J was trimmed by 6 bases and V by 0 bases; bases with no gene match: 8. The CDR3 DNA reads TGCGCCAGCAGCTTGGGGGCGGGAGGGCCTTGGGATACGCAGTATTTT. It yields the protein CASSLGAGGPWDTQYF. The complete variable domain, with remaining parts taken from reference TRBV5-1 and TRBJ2-3, reads KAGVTQTPRYLIKTRGQQVTLSCSPISGHRSVSWYQQTPGQGLQFLFEYFSETQRNKGNFPGRFSGRQFSNSRSEMNVSTLELGDSALYLCASSLGAGGPWDTQYFGPGTRLTVL.